The 19 T cell receptor beta chains listed next were all sequenced from one sample in a study of CD8 T cells in Susac syndrome. An amount of RNA that ranged from 0.5 to 1 ug was reverse transcribed with random hexamers. Each CDR3 protein gets one entry after TCRdb re-called the immunoSEQ multiplex PCR reads with MiXCR. The table shows more than 100,000 distinct CDR3 sequences, with over 90% occurring only once. The sample was CD4+ T cells from PBMCs. The receptor set was obtained from a human donor in good health.

CDR3 nucleotide sequence: TGTGCCAGCAGTTTGGGCCCGGGACAGGGGGCGCTCGGGCAAACCAACGTCCTGACTTTC. This translates into CASSLGPGQGALGQTNVLTF. This chain links TRBV28 with TRBJ2-6; TRBD1 agrees at 12 bases. The CDR3 runs 20 residues. V lost 3 bases, J lost 8 bases, and 17 bases stayed unmatched. Per the germline V gene, CDR1 is MDHEN and CDR2 is SYDVKM.

The chain combines TRBV12-3 or TRBV12-4 with TRBJ2-1; a weak D match, TRBD2 (6 bases). The CDR3 runs to 15 residues. Deletions cut 1 base from V and 2 bases from J, with 9 bases between. The CDR3 region is CASSLVLAAYNEQFF. The CDR3 DNA follows: TGTGCCAGCAGTTTAGTACTAGCTGCCTACAATGAGCAGTTCTTC.

V is TRBV19 and J is TRBJ2-1; the D gene could be TRBD1 or TRBD2 (5 bases each). CDR3 length equals 12 residues. Trimming removed 7 bases from V and 7 bases from J, with 11 bases in between. The V gene's germline CDR1 is LNHDA and CDR2 SQIVND (reference sequence). In DNA, the CDR3 is TGTGCCAGTAATATTGGGACGAATGAGCAGTTCTTC. It is translated as CASNIGTNEQFF.

The gene calls are TRBV20-1 and TRBJ1-5; D might be TRBD1 (5 bases). Per germline, CDR1 DFQATT and CDR2 SNEGSKA (reference sequence). CDR3 length: 15 amino acids. The ends were cut back, 5 bases at V and 4 bases at J, with 18 bases in the middle. CDR3 sequence reads: CSAVVETANNQPQHF. The CDR3 DNA reads as TGCAGTGCTGTGGTGGAGACAGCAAATAATCAGCCCCAGCATTTT.

This rearrangement joins TRBV9 to TRBJ2-7; D is uncertain. The length of the CDR3 is 14 residues. The germline CDR1 and CDR2 sequences are SGDLS and YYNGEE. Trimming pared 3 bases from V and 0 bases from J, leaving 10 bases between. CDR3 in amino acids: CASSAMWGSYEQYF. The CDR3, as DNA: TGTGCCAGCAGCGCGATGTGGGGCTCCTACGAGCAGTACTTC.

The chain links TRBV18 to TRBJ2-1, with 9 bases identical to TRBD1. With 1 base clipped from V and 4 bases from J, the junction kept 8 bases outside the gene matches. This CDR3 spans 17 amino acids. Germline assignment: CDR1 KGHSH and CDR2 LQKENI. In DNA, the CDR3 is TGTGCCAGCTCACCACTTACCGGACAGGGGAGTTACAATGAGCAGTTCTTC. Its protein product is CASSPLTGQGSYNEQFF.

V is TRBV30 and J is TRBJ2-3; D gene uncertain. The CDR3 extends over 12 amino acids. Germline CDR1 GTSNPN, CDR2 SVGIG (reference sequence). V lost 2 bases and J 0 bases, leaving 3 bases between the germline ends. This CDR3 is CAWSFSTDTQYF. CDR3 nucleotide sequence: TGTGCCTGGAGTTTTAGCACAGATACGCAGTATTTT.

This clonotype was observed a single time. The chain is built from TRBV29-1 and TRBJ2-2, with D uncertain. The V gene lost 7 bases and the J gene lost 5 bases, with 11 bases spanning the gap. The CDR3 consists of 12 residues. CDR1 and CDR2 (germline): SQVTM, ANQGSEA. The CDR3 reads CSASHRTGELFF. The CDR3 nucleotides read TGCAGCGCTTCGCACCGAACCGGGGAGCTGTTTTTT.

The chain couples TRBV28 to TRBJ2-7, with D possibly TRBD2 on 6 matching bases. The CDR3 is made up of 13 amino acids. Deletions cut 5 bases from V and 6 bases from J, with 14 bases between. CDR1 is MDHEN and CDR2 is SYDVKM in the germline V gene. This CDR3 reads CASSPREVREQYF. The CDR3 nucleotides read TGTGCCAGCAGTCCCAGGGAGGTGCGCGAGCAGTACTTC.

The gene calls are TRBV6-5 and TRBJ2-3, with 8 bases fitting TRBD2. This CDR3 spans 16 amino acids. CDR1 MNHEY and CDR2 SVGAGI come from the germline V gene. J was trimmed by 6 bases and V by 0 bases; bases with no gene match: 8. The CDR3: CASSYSGTSRYDTQYF. The CDR3 DNA sequence: TGTGCCAGCAGTTACTCGGGGACTAGTCGATATGATACGCAGTATTTT.

This CDR3 reads CASSSGQPEETQYF. The DNA for the CDR3 is TGCGCCAGCAGCTCGGGACAGCCAGAAGAGACCCAGTACTTC. The chain couples TRBV5-1 to TRBJ2-5; 7 bases agree with TRBD1. The CDR3 has 14 amino acids. With 3 bases clipped from V and 3 bases from J, the junction kept 5 bases outside the gene matches. Germline CDR1 and CDR2: SGHRS and YFSETQ.

The chain uses TRBV3-1 and TRBJ1-1, with D unclear. CDR3 size: 15 residues. Germline V CDR1 and CDR2: LGHDT, YNNKEL (reference sequence). Trimming left V 3 bases short and J 3 bases short, with 14 bases between. In DNA form, the CDR3 reads TGTGCCAGCAGCCACTACCCCTCCTCCCACACTGAAGCTTTCTTT. Its translation: CASSHYPSSHTEAFF.

The V and J genes are TRBV12-3 or TRBV12-4 and TRBJ1-1; D is undetermined. CDR3 size: 11 residues. Trimming removed 3 bases at V and 5 bases at J, with 4 bases between. The CDR3 nucleotides are TGTGCCAGCAGTTTCATTACTGAAGCTTTCTTT. This codes for CASSFITEAFF.

V is TRBV3-1 and J is TRBJ2-7; 9 nucleotides line up with TRBD2. CDR3 size: 14 residues. V was clipped by 1 base and J by 7 bases; unmatched bases: 5. From germline, CDR1 is LGHDT and CDR2 YNNKEL (reference sequence). Written as DNA, the CDR3 is TGTGCCAGCAGCCAAGGGGGTAGCGGGAGTGAGCAGTACTTC. This translates into CASSQGGSGSEQYF.

The chain recombines TRBV5-1 with TRBJ2-1; TRBD2 is a possible D gene (6 bases). Germline V lookup: CDR1 SGHRS, CDR2 YFSETQ. CDR3 length equals 15 residues. V was trimmed by 2 bases and J by 7 bases, leaving 16 bases between them. The CDR3 reads CASSFSGTYGNEQFF. CDR3 DNA: TGCGCCAGCAGCTTTTCGGGGACTTATGGGAATGAGCAGTTCTTC.

The genes are TRBV3-1 and TRBJ2-7; a weak D match, TRBD2 (5 bases). From germline, CDR1 is LGHDT and CDR2 YNNKEL (reference sequence). The CDR3 loop spans 13 amino acids. V was pared by 4 bases and J by 6 bases, with 13 bases between. CDR3: CASSPFAGTEQYF. The CDR3 DNA sequence: TGTGCCAGCAGCCCCTTTGCGGGTACCGAGCAGTACTTC.

The genes are TRBV29-1 and TRBJ2-2; TRBD1 aligns across 8 bases. In germline, CDR1 is SQVTM, CDR2 ANQGSEA. The CDR3 runs to 15 residues. V lost 4 bases and J lost 1; bases outside the gene matches: 5. This CDR3 reads CSVGGTGWNTGELFF. CDR3 coding DNA: TGCAGCGTTGGTGGGACAGGTTGGAACACCGGGGAGCTGTTTTTT.

The J gene is TRBJ2-3, the V gene TRBV15; 13 positions match TRBD2. The germline V gene has CDR1 LNHNV and CDR2 YYDKDF (reference sequence). Losses at the gene ends were 1 base for V and 2 bases for J; bases not matched to a gene: 6. The CDR3 covers 18 residues. CDR3 residues: CATSRGRTSGSLTDTQYF. CDR3 nucleotides: TGTGCCACCAGCAGAGGACGGACTAGCGGGAGTCTCACAGATACGCAGTATTTT.

This sequence joins TRBV13 and TRBJ2-2; 7 bases map to TRBD1. The CDR3 runs 18 residues. V lost 4 bases to trimming and J lost 4 bases; unmatched junction nucleotides: 15. CDR1 and CDR2 (germline): PRHDT, FYEKMQ (reference sequence). CDR3 amino acids: CASSSRLSRQGATGELFF. CDR3 sequence (DNA): TGTGCCAGCAGCTCACGACTTTCTCGACAGGGAGCCACCGGGGAGCTGTTTTTT. Complete variable domain (other parts from reference TRBV13 and TRBJ2-2): AAGVIQSPRHLIKEKRETATLKCYPIPRHDTVYWYQQGPGQDPQFLISFYEKMQSDKGSIPDRFSAQQFSDYHSELNMSSLELGDSALYFCASSSRLSRQGATGELFFGEGSRLTVL.